One and the same sample provided the 30 T cell receptor beta chains below, sequenced in a study of vaccination and CD4 T cells after COVID-19 (dated by TCRdb to the early 2020s). Preparation of the library involved PCR. Reads for this sample came from an Illumina iSeq 100. DNA from cultured CD4+ T cells underwent TCR sequencing with the Oncomine TCR Beta short-read assay at the Johns Hopkins FTIC core. TCRdb reanalyzed the raw reads on its own, using fastp at Q25 for trimming and MiXCR for clone calling, and kept in-frame beta chains. Entries are consolidated by CDR3 protein sequence, retaining the most common genes and DNA. Here the sample has 9,500 to 15,000 distinct CDR3 sequences; about 50% occur a single time. Together, the top ten hold more than 14% of the sample. The treatment or condition label, read with the paper, signifies: approximately 9-day PBMC culture with coronavirus spike peptide pools or control peptides (ViraFEST assay).

These receptors are not linked to any known antigen. The sequenced sample was CD4+ T cells from blood, cultured in vitro. The receptors originated from a human donor who had recovered from COVID-19.

The chain has TRBV2 and TRBJ1-5; 11 bases agree with TRBD1. The CDR3 totals 14 residues. CDR1 and CDR2 (germline): SNHLY, FYNNEI. V dropped 8 bases and J dropped 2; count of bases not matched to a gene: 2. The CDR3 here is CASGQGARNQPQHF. Written as DNA, the CDR3 is TGTGCCAGCGGACAGGGGGCCCGCAATCAGCCCCAGCATTTT.

This clonotype was picked up one time. This chain joins TRBV2 and TRBJ2-1, with 9 bases fitting TRBD2. J gave up 11 bases and V 4 bases, and 6 bases lay outside the gene matches. Germline CDR1 and CDR2: SNHLY and FYNNEI. CDR3 length: 13 amino acids. CDR3: CASSGAGGLKQFF. The CDR3 DNA reads TGTGCCAGCAGTGGGGCGGGGGGGCTAAAGCAGTTCTTC.

The chain recombines TRBV20-1 with TRBJ2-3; TRBD2 matches 10 bases. Germline assignment: CDR1 DFQATT and CDR2 SNEGSKA (reference sequence). This CDR3 is 14 amino acids long. Trimming cost V 3 bases and J 5 bases; bases outside gene matches: 5. The CDR3 nucleotides read TGCAGTGCTAGTCCCAGCGGGAGGGGAGATACGCAGTATTTT. Translation: CSASPSGRGDTQYF.

This rearrangement joins TRBV19 to TRBJ1-1; TRBD1 agrees at 7 bases. Germline lookup yields CDR1 LNHDA and CDR2 SQIVND (reference sequence). Trimming took 7 bases from V and 7 from J; bases not matched to a gene: 12. This CDR3 is built from 14 residues. The CDR3 DNA is TGTGCCAGTAAACTCAGACAGGGCGGTAGTGAAGCTTTCTTT. Its translation is CASKLRQGGSEAFF.

This clonotype occurred a few times. This sequence joins TRBV19 and TRBJ2-7; D unclear. Trimming pared 1 base from V and 2 bases from J, leaving 9 bases between. Germline loops: CDR1 LNHDA, CDR2 SQIVND (reference sequence). This CDR3 contains 14 residues. CDR3 nucleotide sequence: TGTGCCAGTAGTATAGGTTGGGCCCCCTACGAGCAGTACTTC. This gives the protein CASSIGWAPYEQYF.

The J gene is TRBJ1-5, the V gene TRBV7-3; D gene uncertain. Trimming removed 3 bases at V and 2 bases at J, with 8 bases between. The CDR3 loop spans 14 amino acids. The germline gives CDR1 SGHTA, CDR2 FQGTGA. CDR3 in DNA: TGTGCCAGCAGCTTGCCTGGGGGCAATCAGCCCCAGCATTTT. This encodes CASSLPGGNQPQHF.

The chain links TRBV11-2 to TRBJ1-2, with TRBD1 as a possible D gene (6 bases). Trimming left V 5 bases short and J 1 base short, with 17 bases between. This CDR3 spans 16 amino acids. Germline values: CDR1 SGHAT, CDR2 FQNNGV. CDR3 residues: CASSTRRGAVNYGYTF. Written as DNA, the CDR3 is TGTGCCAGCAGCACAAGGAGGGGGGCCGTTAACTATGGCTACACCTTC.

The gene calls are TRBV5-4 and TRBJ2-7; TRBD1 agrees at 8 bases. The CDR3 length is 13 residues. J gave up 5 bases and V 0 bases, and 1 base lay outside the gene matches. CDR1 and CDR2 (germline): SGHNT, YYREEE (reference sequence). The CDR3 DNA follows: TGTGCCAGCAGCTTGGCAGGGGGCCACGAGCAGTACTTC. Translating gives CASSLAGGHEQYF.

By share, this clonotype ranks as medium-sized. The chain joins TRBV12-5 to TRBJ1-4, with TRBD1 matching 8 bases. This CDR3 contains 15 residues. The J segment lost 7 bases and the V segment lost 1 base, leaving 5 bases of the junction unmatched. From germline, CDR1 is LGHNT and CDR2 FRNRAP. CDR3 loop: CASGLEDRAGEKLFF. The CDR3 DNA sequence: TGTGCTAGTGGTTTGGAGGACAGGGCAGGTGAAAAACTGTTTTTT.

Regarding this clonotype: The conserved closing phenylalanine or tryptophan is absent in this CDR3, likely reflecting a read error. The chain has TRBV7-2 and TRBJ1-1; 7 nucleotides line up with TRBD1. With 3 bases clipped from V and 1 base from J, the junction kept 2 bases outside the gene matches. Germline V gene lookup returns CDR1 SGHTA and CDR2 FQGNSA. This CDR3 is 14 amino acids long. The CDR3 DNA reads TGTGCCAGCAGCTTTAGACAGGGGAACACTGAAGCTTTCCTT. This encodes CASSFRQGNTEAFL.

In its sample, this clonotype was seen a few times. The chain recombines TRBV7-2 with TRBJ2-5, with D possibly TRBD2 on 6 matching bases. The CDR3 is 14 amino acids. V shed 2 bases and J shed 3 bases, with 10 bases lying between them. The germline V gene encodes CDR1 SGHTA and CDR2 FQGNSA. CDR3 region: CASSLNGGEETQYF. The CDR3 DNA is TGTGCCAGCAGCTTAAACGGGGGAGAAGAGACCCAGTACTTC.

The chain links TRBV19 to TRBJ1-4; the D is unclear. The V end lost 0 bases, the J end lost 11 bases, and 10 bases lay between the germline ends. Germline V CDR1 and CDR2: LNHDA, SQIVND (reference sequence). The length of the CDR3 is 13 residues. The CDR3 nucleotides are TGTGCCAGTAGTATAGATCGGGGTATCAAACTGTTTTTT. Protein product: CASSIDRGIKLFF. Together with reference TRBV19 and TRBJ1-4, the CDR3 gives the full variable domain: DGGITQSPKYLFRKEGQNVTLSCEQNLNHDAMYWYRQDPGQGLRLIYYSQIVNDFQKGDIAEGYSVSREKKESFPLTVTSAQKNPTAFYLCASSIDRGIKLFFGSGTQLSVL.

The chain carries TRBV6-1 and TRBJ1-3, with 7 bases aligning to TRBD1. CDR1 and CDR2 (germline): MNHNS, SASEGT. The CDR3 length is 15 residues. J lost 0 bases, V lost 4 bases, and 3 bases had no gene match. CDR3 bases: TGTGCCAGCAGTGTACAGGGGAACTCTGGAAACACCATATATTTT. The encoded protein is CASSVQGNSGNTIYF.

This clonotype occurred a few times. This sequence joins TRBV4-3 and TRBJ1-5; D call uncertain. The germline V and J ends were trimmed by 0 bases and 2 bases, with 5 bases remaining between them. Germline lookup yields CDR1 LGHNA and CDR2 YSLEER. The length of the CDR3 is 14 residues. The CDR3 protein is CASSQDGGNQPQHF. The DNA for the CDR3 is TGCGCCAGCAGCCAAGATGGGGGCAATCAGCCCCAGCATTTT.

CDR3 sequence: CASLQGSSYEQYF. In nucleotides, the CDR3 is TGTGCCAGTCTACAGGGGTCTTCCTACGAGCAGTACTTC. The chain carries TRBV12-3 or TRBV12-4 and TRBJ2-7, with 7 bases matching TRBD1. V lost 9 bases and J lost 1; bases outside the gene matches: 6. The CDR3 contains 13 residues.

CDR3 coding DNA: TGTGCCAGCACCCGCACAGGGGAGGTGGGCTACACCTTC. Translated, it gives CASTRTGEVGYTF. The rearrangement uses TRBV28 and TRBJ1-2; 7 bases are a match to TRBD1. This CDR3 region has 13 residues. With V trimmed by 7 bases and J by 8 bases, 10 bases remained unmatched. Germline CDR1 reads MDHEN; CDR2 reads SYDVKM.

This clonotype came up a few times. The chain combines TRBV27 with TRBJ1-2; possible D gene TRBD1, 5 bases. The CDR3 length is 14 residues. The V gene's germline CDR1 is MNHEY and CDR2 SMNVEV (reference sequence). Deletions cut 6 bases from V and 4 bases from J, with 15 bases between. The CDR3 loop reads CASRPSAGGYGYTF. The CDR3 nucleotides read TGTGCCAGCAGGCCCTCCGCGGGGGGCTATGGCTACACCTTC.

The chain has TRBV7-9 and TRBJ2-5; D not certain. CDR1 and CDR2 (germline): SEHNR, FQNEAQ (reference sequence). This CDR3 region has 13 residues. Trimming pared 2 bases from V and 2 bases from J, leaving 6 bases between. CDR3 in DNA: TGTGCCAGCAGCTTAAGAGGACAAGAGACCCAGTACTTC. Amino acids: CASSLRGQETQYF.

Sample share makes this clonotype medium-sized. The chain uses TRBV30 and TRBJ2-7; tentatively, D is TRBD2 (7 bases). The CDR3 spans 16 residues. Trimming took off 4 bases at V and 4 bases at J, with 23 bases between the two ends. Germline CDR1 and CDR2: GTSNPN and SVGIG (reference sequence). The CDR3 here is CAWKRRDTTGGYEQYF. For the CDR3, the DNA is TGTGCCTGGAAGCGCCGGGACACTACGGGGGGTTACGAGCAGTACTTC.

The chain couples TRBV20-1 to TRBJ2-4; 14 nucleotides align to TRBD2. Germline V gene lookup returns CDR1 DFQATT and CDR2 SNEGSKA (reference sequence). This CDR3 contains 19 residues. The junction had 11 bases not matched to a gene; V was cut back by 0 bases and J by 4 bases. CDR3 bases: TGCAGTGCTAGAGATCAAGGACTAGCGGGAGGAGGGGGAAAAAACATTCAGTACTTC. It translates to CSARDQGLAGGGGKNIQYF.

The V call is TRBV20-1, the J call TRBJ1-1; perhaps TRBD1 as D (5 bases). Trimming took 6 bases from V and 0 from J, leaving 14 bases between them. CDR3 length: 14 residues. CDR1 DFQATT and CDR2 SNEGSKA come from the germline V gene (reference sequence). The CDR3 nucleotides read TGCAGTGCGGGACGACGGGGGATGAACACTGAAGCTTTCTTT. Protein: CSAGRRGMNTEAFF.

This chain connects TRBV5-1 to TRBJ1-1, with 8 bases aligning to TRBD1. This CDR3 contains 13 residues. With V trimmed by 2 bases and J by 4 bases, 1 base remained unmatched. CDR1 and CDR2 from the germline V gene are SGHRS and YFSETQ. The CDR3 loop reads CASSFGQGTEAFF. The CDR3 region has the DNA TGCGCCAGCAGCTTTGGACAGGGCACTGAAGCTTTCTTT. The whole variable domain, filled in from reference TRBV5-1 and TRBJ1-1, reads KAGVTQTPRYLIKTRGQQVTLSCSPISGHRSVSWYQQTPGQGLQFLFEYFSETQRNKGNFPGRFSGRQFSNSRSEMNVSTLELGDSALYLCASSFGQGTEAFFGQGTRLTVV.

J is TRBJ2-5 and V is TRBV19; 9 bases fit TRBD2. J gave up 2 bases and V 10 bases, and 8 bases lay outside the gene matches. The CDR3 extends over 14 amino acids. CDR1 LNHDA and CDR2 SQIVND come from the germline V gene (reference sequence). In DNA, the CDR3 is TGTGCCACGAGGTTTAGCGGGAGACAAGAGACCCAGTACTTC. It encodes CATRFSGRQETQYF.

The chain links TRBV20-1 to TRBJ2-1, with TRBD2 identical over 11 bases. The CDR3 has 16 amino acids. Trimming took 2 bases from V and 5 from J; bases not matched to a gene: 8. Germline loops: CDR1 DFQATT, CDR2 SNEGSKA (reference sequence). DNA of the CDR3: TGCAGTGCTAGATCCCGACTAGCGGGGTCCCACAATGAGCAGTTCTTC. This gives the protein CSARSRLAGSHNEQFF.

This clonotype was seen only a few times. J is TRBJ1-1 and V is TRBV7-9, with a possible D match to TRBD1 (5 bases). The V and J ends lost 5 bases and 5 bases respectively, with 18 bases between them. This CDR3 contains 15 residues. CDR1 and CDR2 (germline): SEHNR, FQNEAQ (reference sequence). The CDR3 loop is CASSPSEVRGTEAFF. The DNA for the CDR3 is TGTGCCAGCAGCCCCAGTGAGGTCCGGGGGACTGAAGCTTTCTTT.

V is TRBV28 and J is TRBJ2-5; D not resolved. Germline CDR1 and CDR2: MDHEN and SYDVKM. V lost 6 bases and J lost 4, with 6 bases in between. The CDR3 covers 11 residues. The CDR3 DNA follows: TGTGCCAGCAGCTCACTAGAGACCCAGTACTTC. This translates into CASSSLETQYF.

V is TRBV7-2 and J is TRBJ2-3, with D perhaps given as TRBD1 or TRBD2 (5 bases each). The germline V gene encodes CDR1 SGHTA and CDR2 FQGNSA. The CDR3 is 16 residues long. Trimming removed 5 bases from V and 1 base from J, with 16 bases in between. CDR3 sequence reads: CASSQARERGTDTQYF. The CDR3 coding sequence is TGTGCCAGCAGCCAGGCCAGGGAGCGCGGCACAGATACGCAGTATTTT. Complete variable domain (other parts from reference TRBV7-2 and TRBJ2-3): GAGVSQSPSNKVTEKGKDVELRCDPISGHTALYWYRQSLGQGLEFLIYFQGNSAPDKSGLPSDRFSAERTGGSVSTLTIQRTQQEDSAVYLCASSQARERGTDTQYFGPGTRLTVL.

This clonotype has only one observation. CDR3 DNA: TGCGCCAGCAGCCCACGACAGGACAACACTGAAGCTTTCTTT. It codes for CASSPRQDNTEAFF. The chain has TRBV5-1 and TRBJ1-1; the D gene is possibly TRBD1 (6 bases). The germline V and J ends were trimmed by 4 bases and 2 bases, with 12 bases remaining between them. The CDR3 totals 14 residues. Germline loops: CDR1 SGHRS, CDR2 YFSETQ.

The chain employs TRBV4-3 and TRBJ1-1, with unresolved D. The V end was cut by 5 bases, the J end by 1 base, with 14 bases between. Germline V gene lookup returns CDR1 LGHNA and CDR2 YSLEER. CDR3 length: 15 residues. The CDR3 sequence: CASSRHLLGNTEAFF. CDR3 DNA: TGCGCCAGCAGCAGGCATCTTTTGGGGAACACTGAAGCTTTCTTT.

The chain employs TRBV6-2 or TRBV6-3 and TRBJ2-1; either TRBD1 or TRBD2 may fit D (5 bases each). Trimming took off 7 bases at V and 8 bases at J, with 15 bases between the two ends. The CDR3 has 13 residues. CDR1 and CDR2 (germline): MNHEY, SVGEGT. The CDR3 nucleotides read TGTGCCAGCACCCGGACACCCGGGGATGAGCAGTTCTTC. Protein: CASTRTPGDEQFF.